This TCR beta chain was recorded in a study of T cell changes during pregnancy in multiple sclerosis. Assay used: immunoSEQ multiplex PCR; TCRdb lists only in-frame clones, some missing. Of over 25,000 clones in the sample, roughly nine tenths were seen once. The sequence was obtained from a female donor with multiple sclerosis, enrolled in a pregnancy study. The sequencing used CD8+ T cells from peripheral blood mononuclear cells, collected in the third trimester of pregnancy.

The CDR3 reads CATSERRLLYGYTF. The CDR3, as DNA: TGTGCCACCAGTGAACGGCGGTTACTCTATGGCTACACCTTC. The chain combines TRBV15 with TRBJ1-2; D is uncertain. V lost 6 bases, J lost 4 bases, and 15 bases lay in between. This CDR3 has 14 amino acids. Germline CDR1 LNHNV, CDR2 YYDKDF (reference sequence).